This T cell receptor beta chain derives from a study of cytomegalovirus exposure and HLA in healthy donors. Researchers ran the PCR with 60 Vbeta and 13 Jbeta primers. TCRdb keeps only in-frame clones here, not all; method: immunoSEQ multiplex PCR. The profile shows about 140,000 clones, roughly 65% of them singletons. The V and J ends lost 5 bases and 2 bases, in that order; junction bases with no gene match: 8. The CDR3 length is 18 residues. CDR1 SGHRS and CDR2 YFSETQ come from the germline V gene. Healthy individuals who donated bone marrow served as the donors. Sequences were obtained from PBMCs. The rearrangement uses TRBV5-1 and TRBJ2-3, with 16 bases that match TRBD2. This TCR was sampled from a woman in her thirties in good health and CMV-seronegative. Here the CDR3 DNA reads TGCGCCAGCAGGGTACCCGGGACTAGCGGGGGGGTCACAGATACGCAGTATTTT. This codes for CASRVPGTSGGVTDTQYF.